This T cell receptor beta chain is from a study of blood T cell repertoires in COVID-19. Across the study: Nucleic acid was either cDNA or gDNA, and it came from T cells, B-cell-depleted T cells, or PBMCs.

As to this clone: The sample carries other DNA sequences with the same CDR3.

Participant ages covered roughly 18 to 89 years across about 25 US areas. Cohort allocation depended upon clinical history that participants reported. Two consecutive negative NP/OP PCR tests, clearance, or resolved symptoms defined Cohort 3 recovery. Data came from immunoSEQ multiplex PCR; TCRdb stores just in-frame clones and leaves some out. The sample shows about 280,000 clones, roughly 90% of them seen only once. CDR1 and CDR2 (germline): SGHRS, YFSETQ. The V end was cut by 4 bases, the J end by 1 base, with 11 bases between. This CDR3 region has 14 residues. The sequence was collected from a woman aged 55-70 years who had recovered from COVID-19. The chain is built from TRBV5-1 and TRBJ1-1; D possibly corresponds to TRBD1 (5 bases). Sequencing used PBMCs or T cells enriched from blood (not recorded which). This CDR3 is CASSLRQTNTEAFF. CDR3 nucleotides: TGCGCCAGCAGCCTGCGACAGACGAACACTGAAGCTTTCTTT. Together with reference TRBV5-1 and TRBJ1-1, the CDR3 gives the full variable domain: KAGVTQTPRYLIKTRGQQVTLSCSPISGHRSVSWYQQTPGQGLQFLFEYFSETQRNKGNFPGRFSGRQFSNSRSEMNVSTLELGDSALYLCASSLRQTNTEAFFGQGTRLTVV.